This TCR beta chain was documented in a study of cytomegalovirus exposure and HLA in healthy donors. The CDR3 covers 15 residues. Germline values: CDR1 MGHRA, CDR2 YSYEKL. J was trimmed by 1 base and V by 8 bases; bases with no gene match: 7. Study-level findings and limits: The study flagged fewer than 200 TCR beta chains as cytomegalovirus-associated.

PCR primers comprised 60 Vbeta and 13 Jbeta primers. Clones were sequenced by immunoSEQ multiplex PCR, and TCRdb holds only the in-frame ones, with some missing. The sample carries roughly 290,000 clones, roughly 80% recorded once. This clone was seen a handful of times. As yet, its antigen is unknown. Sample: PBMCs. V gene TRBV4-1 combines with J gene TRBJ2-3; 9 bases line up with TRBD2. The receptor was isolated from a girl aged 2 to 9 in good health and CMV-seronegative. The CDR3 bases are TGCGCCAGCGCCGGTAGCGGGAGTGGCACAGATACGCAGTATTTT. Translating it yields CASAGSGSGTDTQYF.